These 3 T cell receptor beta chains were all obtained from the same sample, sequenced in a study of cytomegalovirus exposure and HLA in healthy donors. Only in-frame clones appear in the TCRdb table, and some are missing; sequencing was by immunoSEQ multiplex PCR. The sample records some 63,000 clones, 70% to 90% being singletons. The sequenced sample was PBMCs. Receptors originate from a young woman in good health and CMV-seronegative.

The chain couples TRBV19 to TRBJ2-3, with 9 bases that match TRBD2. This CDR3 spans 14 amino acids. The V gene's germline CDR1 is LNHDA and CDR2 SQIVND (reference sequence). V lost 5 bases, J lost 3 bases, and 3 bases stayed unmatched. CDR3 coding DNA: TGTGCCAGTAGTGTCACTAGCGGGACAGATACGCAGTATTTT. Amino acids: CASSVTSGTDTQYF.

The chain couples TRBV7-2 to TRBJ2-2; a weak D match, TRBD1 (6 bases). This CDR3 has 15 amino acids. Germline V gene lookup returns CDR1 SGHTA and CDR2 FQGNSA. Between the trimmed V and J ends, which lost 4 bases and 3 bases, there was a span of 12 bases. The CDR3 coding sequence is TGTGCCAGCAGCTCCAACAGGGTTTACACCGGGGAGCTGTTTTTT. Amino acids: CASSSNRVYTGELFF.

V and J are TRBV27 and TRBJ2-7; 8 bases agree with TRBD1. CDR1 MNHEY and CDR2 SMNVEV come from the germline V gene (reference sequence). Losses at the gene ends were 2 bases for V and 6 bases for J; bases not matched to a gene: 6. The CDR3 extends over 14 amino acids. The CDR3 sequence: CASSLTGTGSEQYF. CDR3 DNA sequence: TGTGCCAGCAGTTTAACCGGGACAGGAAGCGAGCAGTACTTC.